Listed here is a single T cell receptor (beta chain). The CDR3 runs to 14 residues. The germline V gene encodes CDR1 SNHLY and CDR2 FYNNEI. Trimming cost V 7 bases and J 3 bases; bases outside gene matches: 5. The data originate from a study of blood T cell repertoires in COVID-19. Study information: Nucleic acid was either cDNA or gDNA, and it came from T cells, B-cell-depleted T cells, or PBMCs.

Profiled with immunoSEQ multiplex PCR; TCRdb holds only in-frame clones, not every one. The repertoire holds around 200,000 clones, roughly 84% seen once, with 6.5% to 7.5% in the top ten. This sequence joins TRBV2 and TRBJ2-7; TRBD2 agrees at 11 bases. The TCR sequence derives from a middle-aged woman with COVID-19, enrolled during active disease. Sequenced material: peripheral blood. The CDR3 sequence is CASKLAGDFYEQYF. DNA for the CDR3: TGTGCCAGCAAACTAGCGGGGGACTTCTACGAGCAGTACTTC.